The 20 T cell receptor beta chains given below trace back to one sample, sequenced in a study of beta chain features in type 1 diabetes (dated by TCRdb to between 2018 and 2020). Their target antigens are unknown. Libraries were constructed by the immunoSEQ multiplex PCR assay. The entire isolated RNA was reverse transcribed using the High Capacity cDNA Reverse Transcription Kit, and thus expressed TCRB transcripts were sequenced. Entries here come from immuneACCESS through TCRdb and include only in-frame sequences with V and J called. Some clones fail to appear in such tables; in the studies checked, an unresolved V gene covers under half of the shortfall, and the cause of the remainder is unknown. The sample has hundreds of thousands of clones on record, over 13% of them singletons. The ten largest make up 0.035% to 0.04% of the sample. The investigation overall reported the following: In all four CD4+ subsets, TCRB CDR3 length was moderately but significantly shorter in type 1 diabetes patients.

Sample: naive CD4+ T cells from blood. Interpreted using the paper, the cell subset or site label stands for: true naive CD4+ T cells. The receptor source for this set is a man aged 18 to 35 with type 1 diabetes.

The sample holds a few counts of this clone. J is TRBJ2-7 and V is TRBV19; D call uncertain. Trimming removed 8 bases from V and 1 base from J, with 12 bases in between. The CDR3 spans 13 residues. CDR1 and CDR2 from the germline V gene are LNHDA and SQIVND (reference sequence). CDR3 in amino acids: CASSPVGSYEQYF. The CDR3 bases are TGTGCCAGTTCCCCGGTCGGATCCTACGAGCAGTACTTC.

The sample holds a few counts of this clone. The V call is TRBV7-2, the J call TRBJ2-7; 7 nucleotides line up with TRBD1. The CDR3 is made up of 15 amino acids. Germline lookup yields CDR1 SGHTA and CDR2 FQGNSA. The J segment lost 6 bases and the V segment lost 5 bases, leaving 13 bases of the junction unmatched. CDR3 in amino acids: CASSPPGGTISEQYF. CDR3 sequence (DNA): TGTGCCAGCAGCCCCCCAGGGGGTACGATAAGCGAGCAGTACTTC. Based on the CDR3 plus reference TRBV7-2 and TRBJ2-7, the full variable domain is GAGVSQSPSNKVTEKGKDVELRCDPISGHTALYWYRQSLGQGLEFLIYFQGNSAPDKSGLPSDRFSAERTGGSVSTLTIQRTQQEDSAVYLCASSPPGGTISEQYFGPGTRLTVT.

The CDR3 spells CASSQEDRLSAFF. CDR3 nucleotide sequence: TGTGCCAGCAGCCAAGAAGACAGACTCTCGGCTTTCTTT. The rearrangement joins TRBV4-2 to TRBJ1-1, with a possible D match to TRBD1 (5 bases). The V gene's germline CDR1 is LGHNA and CDR2 YNFKEQ. Trimming removed 0 bases at V and 11 bases at J, with 13 bases between. This CDR3 contains 13 residues.

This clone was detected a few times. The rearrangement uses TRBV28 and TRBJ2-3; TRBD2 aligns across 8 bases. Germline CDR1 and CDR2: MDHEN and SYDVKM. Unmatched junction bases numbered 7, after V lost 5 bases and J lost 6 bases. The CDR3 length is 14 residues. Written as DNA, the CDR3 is TGTGCCAGCAGTCAGAGCGGGGGTGGCGATACGCAGTATTTT. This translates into CASSQSGGGDTQYF.

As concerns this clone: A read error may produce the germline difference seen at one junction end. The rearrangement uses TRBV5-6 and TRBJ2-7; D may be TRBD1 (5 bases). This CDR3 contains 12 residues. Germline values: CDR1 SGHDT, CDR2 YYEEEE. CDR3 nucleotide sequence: TGTGCCAGCAGTACCAGGGCCTATGAGCAGTACTTC. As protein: CASSTRAYEQYF.

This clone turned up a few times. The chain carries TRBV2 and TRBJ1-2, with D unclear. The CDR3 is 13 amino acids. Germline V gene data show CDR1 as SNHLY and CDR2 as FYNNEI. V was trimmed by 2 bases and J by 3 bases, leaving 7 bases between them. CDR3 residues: CASSENSDYGYTF. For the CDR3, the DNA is TGTGCCAGCAGTGAAAACAGCGACTATGGCTACACCTTC.

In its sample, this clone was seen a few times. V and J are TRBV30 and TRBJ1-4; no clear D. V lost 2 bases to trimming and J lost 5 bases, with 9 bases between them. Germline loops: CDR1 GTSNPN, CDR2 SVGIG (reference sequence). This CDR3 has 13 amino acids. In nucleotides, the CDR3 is TGTGCCTGGAGTAAGGGTGGGAATGAAAAACTGTTTTTT. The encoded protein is CAWSKGGNEKLFF. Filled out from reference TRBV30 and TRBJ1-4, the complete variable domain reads SQTIHQWPATLVQPVGSPLSLECTVEGTSNPNLYWYRQAAGRGLQLLFYSVGIGQISSEVPQNLSASRPQDRQFILSSKKLLLSDSGFYLCAWSKGGNEKLFFGSGTQLSVL.

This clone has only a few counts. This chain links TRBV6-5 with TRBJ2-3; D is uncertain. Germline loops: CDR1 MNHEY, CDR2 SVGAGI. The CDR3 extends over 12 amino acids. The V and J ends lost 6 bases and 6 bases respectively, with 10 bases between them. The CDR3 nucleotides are TGTGCCAGCAGCCCGACTCCCGATACGCAGTATTTT. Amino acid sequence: CASSPTPDTQYF.

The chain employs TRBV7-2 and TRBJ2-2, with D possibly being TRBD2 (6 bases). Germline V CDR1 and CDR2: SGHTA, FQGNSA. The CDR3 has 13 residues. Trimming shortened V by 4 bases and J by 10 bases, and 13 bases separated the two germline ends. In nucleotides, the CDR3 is TGTGCCAGCAGCTCCCTCCTACTAGCGGAGCTGTTTTTT. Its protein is CASSSLLLAELFF.

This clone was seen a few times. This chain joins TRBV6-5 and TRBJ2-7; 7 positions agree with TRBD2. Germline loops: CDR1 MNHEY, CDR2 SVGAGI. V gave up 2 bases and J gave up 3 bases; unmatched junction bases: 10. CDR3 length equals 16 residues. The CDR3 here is CASSYQNRRGNYEQYF. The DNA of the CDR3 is TGTGCCAGCAGTTACCAAAATAGGCGGGGGAACTACGAGCAGTACTTC.

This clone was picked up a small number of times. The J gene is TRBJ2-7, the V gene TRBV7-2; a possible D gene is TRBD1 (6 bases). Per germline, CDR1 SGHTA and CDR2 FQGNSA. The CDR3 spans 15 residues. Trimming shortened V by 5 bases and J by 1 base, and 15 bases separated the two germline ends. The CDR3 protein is CASSRQEIPSYEQYF. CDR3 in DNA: TGTGCCAGCAGCCGACAGGAGATCCCTTCCTACGAGCAGTACTTC.

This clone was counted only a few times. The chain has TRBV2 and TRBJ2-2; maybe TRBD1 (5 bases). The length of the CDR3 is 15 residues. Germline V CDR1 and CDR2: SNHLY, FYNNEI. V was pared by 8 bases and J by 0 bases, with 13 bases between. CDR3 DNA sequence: TGTGCCAGCGGGGTCGACAGAGCGAACACCGGGGAGCTGTTTTTT. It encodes CASGVDRANTGELFF.

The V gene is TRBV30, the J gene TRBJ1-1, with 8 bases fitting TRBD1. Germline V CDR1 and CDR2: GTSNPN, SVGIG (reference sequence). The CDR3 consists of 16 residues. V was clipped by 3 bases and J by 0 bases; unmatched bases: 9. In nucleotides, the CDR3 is TGTGCCTGGAGGGATGGACAGGGACCTCTGAACACTGAAGCTTTCTTT. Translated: CAWRDGQGPLNTEAFF.

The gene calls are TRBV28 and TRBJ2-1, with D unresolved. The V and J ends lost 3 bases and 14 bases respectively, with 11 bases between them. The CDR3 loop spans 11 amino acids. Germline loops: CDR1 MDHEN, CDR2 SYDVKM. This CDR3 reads CASSFDSMKFF. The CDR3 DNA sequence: TGTGCCAGCAGTTTCGATTCTATGAAGTTCTTC.

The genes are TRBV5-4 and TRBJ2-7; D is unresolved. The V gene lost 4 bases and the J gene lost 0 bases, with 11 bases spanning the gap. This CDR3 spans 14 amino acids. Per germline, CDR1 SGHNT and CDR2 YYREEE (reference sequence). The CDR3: CASSDPTSSYEQYF. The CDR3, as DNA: TGTGCCAGCAGCGACCCGACATCCTCCTACGAGCAGTACTTC.

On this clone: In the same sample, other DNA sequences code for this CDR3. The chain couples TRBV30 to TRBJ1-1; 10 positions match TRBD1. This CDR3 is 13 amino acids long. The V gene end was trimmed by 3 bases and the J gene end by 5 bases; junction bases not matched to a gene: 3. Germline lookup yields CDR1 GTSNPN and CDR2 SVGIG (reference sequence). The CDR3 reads CAWSRDRGTEAFF. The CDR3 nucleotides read TGTGCCTGGAGCCGGGACAGGGGAACTGAAGCTTTCTTT. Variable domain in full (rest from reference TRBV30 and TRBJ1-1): SQTIHQWPATLVQPVGSPLSLECTVEGTSNPNLYWYRQAAGRGLQLLFYSVGIGQISSEVPQNLSASRPQDRQFILSSKKLLLSDSGFYLCAWSRDRGTEAFFGQGTRLTVV.

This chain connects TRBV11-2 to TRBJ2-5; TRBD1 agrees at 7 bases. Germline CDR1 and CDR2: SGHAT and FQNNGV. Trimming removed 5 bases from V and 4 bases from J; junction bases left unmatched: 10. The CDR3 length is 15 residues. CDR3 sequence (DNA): TGTGCCAGCAGCGAGTCGGGACAGCGGATAGAGACCCAGTACTTC. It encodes CASSESGQRIETQYF.

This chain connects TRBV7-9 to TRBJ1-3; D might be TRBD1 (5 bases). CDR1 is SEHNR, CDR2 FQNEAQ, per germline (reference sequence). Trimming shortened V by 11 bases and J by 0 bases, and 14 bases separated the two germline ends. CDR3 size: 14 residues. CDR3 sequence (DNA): TGTGCCGGCGGGGACGGAAGCTCTGGAAACACCATATATTTT. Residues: CAGGDGSSGNTIYF.

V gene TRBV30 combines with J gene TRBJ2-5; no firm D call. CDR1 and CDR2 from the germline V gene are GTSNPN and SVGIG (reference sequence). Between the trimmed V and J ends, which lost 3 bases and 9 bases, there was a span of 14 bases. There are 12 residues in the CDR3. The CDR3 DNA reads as TGTGCCTGGAGCCTTACCCGAACGGCCCAGTACTTC. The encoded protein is CAWSLTRTAQYF.

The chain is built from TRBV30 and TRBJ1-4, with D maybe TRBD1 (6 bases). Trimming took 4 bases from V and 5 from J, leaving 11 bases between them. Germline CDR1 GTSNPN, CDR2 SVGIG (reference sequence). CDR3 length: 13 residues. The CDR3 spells CAWTSTGNEKLFF. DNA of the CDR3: TGTGCCTGGACATCGACAGGAAATGAAAAACTGTTTTTT.